One and the same sample provided the 15 T cell receptor beta chains below, sequenced in a study of T cell repertoires in cytomegalovirus infection. TCRdb fed the reads into MiXCR, producing one record per CDR3 protein. The data contain around 450,000 distinct CDR3 sequences, approximately 10% of them seen just once; the ten biggest clones take up roughly 10%. Specimen: PBMCs. These receptors came from a human donor in good health (CMV status not recorded). Some clones in this sample may be carry-over from other donors' samples.

This clonotype was seen many times. The chain recombines TRBV20-1 with TRBJ1-4; 7 bases line up with TRBD1. With 3 bases clipped from V and 4 bases from J, the junction kept 5 bases outside the gene matches. Per the germline V gene, CDR1 is DFQATT and CDR2 is SNEGSKA (reference sequence). The length of the CDR3 is 14 residues. CDR3 protein: CSASDREVNEKLFF. The CDR3 DNA reads TGCAGTGCTAGCGACAGGGAGGTTAATGAAAAACTGTTTTTT.

This clonotype was detected only once. One base away lies a much larger clone, so this may be a sequencing read error. V gene TRBV7-6 combines with J gene TRBJ2-7, with D tentatively TRBD1 (6 bases). Trimming stripped 5 bases from V and 7 bases from J, with 18 bases between. The CDR3 runs 14 residues. CDR1 is SGHVS and CDR2 is FNYEAQ in the germline V gene. The CDR3 bases are TGTGCCAGCAGCCTCATAACAGGGCGGTTGGAGCAGTACTTC. Protein product: CASSLITGRLEQYF.

This clonotype was seen many times. The rearrangement links TRBV7-9 to TRBJ2-7, with 8 nucleotides matching TRBD1. Germline V gives CDR1 SEHNR, CDR2 FQNEAQ (reference sequence). This CDR3 spans 14 amino acids. J lost 7 bases, V lost 4 bases, and 9 bases had no gene match. In DNA, the CDR3 is TGTGCCAGCAGCTCCTCAGGGGGCTCTCGGGAGCAGTACTTC. Its protein is CASSSSGGSREQYF.

This clonotype has at least ten counts. The chain combines TRBV2 with TRBJ2-2, with unresolved D. Germline V gene lookup returns CDR1 SNHLY and CDR2 FYNNEI. Trimming pared 4 bases from V and 6 bases from J, leaving 6 bases between. This CDR3 has 12 residues. CDR3 sequence: CASSVYPGELFF. CDR3 DNA sequence: TGTGCCAGCAGTGTATACCCCGGGGAGCTGTTTTTT.

V is TRBV5-1 and J is TRBJ2-3, with D possibly called TRBD1 or TRBD2 (5 bases each). The germline V gene encodes CDR1 SGHRS and CDR2 YFSETQ. V was pared by 1 base and J by 0 bases, with 12 bases between. The CDR3 totals 16 residues. In nucleotides, the CDR3 is TGCGCCAGCAGCTTGTCGGGGCACTCTAGCACAGATACGCAGTATTTT. This codes for CASSLSGHSSTDTQYF.

Only a few counts were recorded for this clonotype. V usage is TRBV6-2 or TRBV6-3 and J usage is TRBJ2-1; tentatively, D is TRBD2 (6 bases). The CDR3 runs to 16 residues. The germline V and J ends were trimmed by 5 bases and 0 bases, with 14 bases remaining between them. Germline CDR1 and CDR2: MNHEY and SVGEGT. As DNA, the CDR3 is TGTGCCAGCAGTAGACGGAGGGAACTCTCCTACAATGAGCAGTTCTTC. Translated: CASSRRRELSYNEQFF.

This chain connects TRBV2 to TRBJ2-7, with TRBD1 matching over 9 bases. The germline V gene encodes CDR1 SNHLY and CDR2 FYNNEI. CDR3 length: 14 residues. V trimming: 6 bases; J trimming: 2 bases; junction bases outside the gene matches: 5. CDR3 amino acids: CASRDRGSTYEQYF. CDR3 coding DNA: TGTGCCAGCAGGGACAGGGGATCTACCTACGAGCAGTACTTC.

Comment on this clonotype: The junction departs from the called germline gene at one end, perhaps through a read error. The rearrangement uses TRBV12-3 or TRBV12-4 and TRBJ1-5; 7 nucleotides match TRBD1. CDR3 length: 14 residues. DNA for the CDR3: TGTGCCAACAAAACCGGGACAGCTAATCAGCCCCAGCCTTTT. Translating it yields CANKTGTANQPQPF.

This clonotype has ten or more counts. The rearrangement joins TRBV12-5 to TRBJ2-5; D is unclear. From germline, CDR1 is LGHNT and CDR2 FRNRAP. Trimming took off 1 base at V and 4 bases at J, with 7 bases between the two ends. The CDR3 is made up of 13 amino acids. This chain's CDR3 is CASGLGARETQYF. CDR3 coding DNA: TGTGCTAGTGGTTTGGGGGCCCGAGAGACCCAGTACTTC.

In this sample, this clonotype turned up a few times. The chain recombines TRBV7-9 with TRBJ2-5, with D possibly being TRBD2 (5 bases). The germline V gene encodes CDR1 SEHNR and CDR2 FQNEAQ (reference sequence). Trimming pared 5 bases from V and 2 bases from J, leaving 9 bases between. The CDR3 runs 13 residues. The CDR3 protein is CASSPDFQETQYF. CDR3 nucleotide sequence: TGTGCCAGCAGCCCGGACTTTCAAGAGACCCAGTACTTC.

The sample holds many counts of this clonotype. The J gene is TRBJ2-2, the V gene TRBV5-4, with D possibly being TRBD2 (7 bases). CDR1 and CDR2 from the germline V gene are SGHNT and YYREEE (reference sequence). This CDR3 region has 15 residues. Trimming cost V 5 bases and J 3 bases, with 14 bases left between them. CDR3 coding DNA: TGTGCCAGCAGACAAGGGGGGGTCGACACCGGGGAGCTGTTTTTT. Protein product: CASRQGGVDTGELFF.

This clonotype showed up many times. The V and J genes are TRBV6-6 and TRBJ2-7, with D uncertain. V dropped 2 bases and J dropped 2 bases, with 13 bases sitting between them. This CDR3 comprises 15 residues. Germline V gene data show CDR1 as MNHNY and CDR2 as SVGAGI (reference sequence). The CDR3 here is CASSYLRTATYEQYF. For the CDR3, the DNA is TGTGCCAGCAGTTACCTCCGGACGGCCACCTACGAGCAGTACTTC.

The chain joins TRBV29-1 to TRBJ1-2; D remains ambiguous. Germline CDR1 and CDR2: SQVTM and ANQGSEA. The V and J ends lost 7 bases and 0 bases respectively, with 9 bases between them. This CDR3 is built from 12 residues. The CDR3 loop is CSARRPNYGYTF. The DNA of the CDR3 is TGCAGCGCCCGAAGGCCTAACTATGGCTACACCTTC.

The sample holds a few counts of this clonotype. The CDR3 reads CSVGRGTSLYTQYF. The CDR3 nucleotides are TGCAGCGTTGGGAGAGGGACTTCCCTTTATACGCAGTATTTT. The chain joins TRBV29-1 to TRBJ2-3; maybe TRBD2 (6 bases). Between the trimmed V and J ends, which lost 4 bases and 7 bases, there was a span of 18 bases. The germline V gene encodes CDR1 SQVTM and CDR2 ANQGSEA. The CDR3 totals 14 residues.

About this clonotype itself: This CDR3 fails to terminate in the conserved phenylalanine or tryptophan, so it likely reflects a read error. The DNA for the CDR3 is TGTGCCAGCAGCTCCGTACAGGGTAGAAGATCACCCCTCCACGTT. Protein: CASSSVQGRRSPLHV. The chain links TRBV7-2 to TRBJ1-6; TRBD1 might be the D (6 bases). Germline V gene lookup returns CDR1 SGHTA and CDR2 FQGNSA. The length of the CDR3 is 15 residues. The ends were cut back, 4 bases at V and 10 bases at J, with 17 bases in the middle.